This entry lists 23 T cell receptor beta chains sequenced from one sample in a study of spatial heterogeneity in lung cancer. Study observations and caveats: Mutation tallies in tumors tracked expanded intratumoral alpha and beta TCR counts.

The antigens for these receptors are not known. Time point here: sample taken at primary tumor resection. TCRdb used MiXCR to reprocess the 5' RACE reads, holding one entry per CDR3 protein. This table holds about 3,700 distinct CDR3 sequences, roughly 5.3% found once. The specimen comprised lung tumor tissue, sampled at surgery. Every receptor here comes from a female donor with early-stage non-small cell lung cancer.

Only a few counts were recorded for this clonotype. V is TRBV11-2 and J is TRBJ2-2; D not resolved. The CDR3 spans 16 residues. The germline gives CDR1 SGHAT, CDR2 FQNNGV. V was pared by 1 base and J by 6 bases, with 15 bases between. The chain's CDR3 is CASSLGSRSVAGELFF. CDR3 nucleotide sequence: TGTGCCAGCAGCTTAGGCTCCCGGAGCGTGGCCGGGGAGCTGTTTTTT.

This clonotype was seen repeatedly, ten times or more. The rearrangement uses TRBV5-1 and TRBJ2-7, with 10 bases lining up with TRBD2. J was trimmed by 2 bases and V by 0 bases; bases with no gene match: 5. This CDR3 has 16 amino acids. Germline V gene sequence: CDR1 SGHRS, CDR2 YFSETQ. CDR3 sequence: CASSLALAGVAYEQYF. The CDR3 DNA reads TGCGCCAGCAGCTTGGCCCTAGCGGGGGTAGCCTACGAGCAGTACTTC.

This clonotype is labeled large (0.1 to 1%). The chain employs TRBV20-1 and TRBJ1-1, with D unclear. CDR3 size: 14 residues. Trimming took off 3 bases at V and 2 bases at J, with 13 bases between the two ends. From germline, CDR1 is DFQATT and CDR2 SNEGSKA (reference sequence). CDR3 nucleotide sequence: TGCAGTGCTAGTAGGTCGACATTAAACACTGAAGCTTTCTTT. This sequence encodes CSASRSTLNTEAFF.

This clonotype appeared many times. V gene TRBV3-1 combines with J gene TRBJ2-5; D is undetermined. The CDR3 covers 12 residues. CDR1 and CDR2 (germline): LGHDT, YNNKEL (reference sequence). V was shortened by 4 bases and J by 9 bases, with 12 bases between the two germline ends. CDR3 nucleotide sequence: TGTGCCAGCAGCCCTACGGCCCGGGCCCAGTACTTC. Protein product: CASSPTARAQYF.

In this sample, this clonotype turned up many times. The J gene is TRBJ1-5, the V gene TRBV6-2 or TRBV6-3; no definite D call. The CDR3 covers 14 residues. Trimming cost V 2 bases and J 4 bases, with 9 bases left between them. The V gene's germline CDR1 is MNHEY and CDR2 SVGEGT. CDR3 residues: CASSYGRGNQPQHF. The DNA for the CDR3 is TGTGCCAGCAGTTACGGCCGGGGAAATCAGCCCCAGCATTTT.

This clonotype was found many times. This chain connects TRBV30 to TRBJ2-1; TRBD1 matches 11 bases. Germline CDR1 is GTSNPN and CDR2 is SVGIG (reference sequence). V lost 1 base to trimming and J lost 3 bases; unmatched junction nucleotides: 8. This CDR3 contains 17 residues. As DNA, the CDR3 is TGTGCCTGGAGTGGGACAGGGGGCCATTTGGGCTACAATGAGCAGTTCTTC. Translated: CAWSGTGGHLGYNEQFF.

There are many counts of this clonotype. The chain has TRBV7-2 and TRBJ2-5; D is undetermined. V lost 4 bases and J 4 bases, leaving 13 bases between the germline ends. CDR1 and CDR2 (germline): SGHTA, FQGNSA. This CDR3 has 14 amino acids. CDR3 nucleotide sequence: TGTGCCAGCAGCTCCGGACGGATAGTAGAGACCCAGTACTTC. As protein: CASSSGRIVETQYF.

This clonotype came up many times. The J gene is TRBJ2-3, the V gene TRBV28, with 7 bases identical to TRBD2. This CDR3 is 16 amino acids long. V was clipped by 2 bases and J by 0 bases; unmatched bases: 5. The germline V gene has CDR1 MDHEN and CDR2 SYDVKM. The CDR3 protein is CASSLISAGSTDTQYF. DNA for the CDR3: TGTGCCAGCAGTTTAATCTCAGCGGGGAGCACAGATACGCAGTATTTT.

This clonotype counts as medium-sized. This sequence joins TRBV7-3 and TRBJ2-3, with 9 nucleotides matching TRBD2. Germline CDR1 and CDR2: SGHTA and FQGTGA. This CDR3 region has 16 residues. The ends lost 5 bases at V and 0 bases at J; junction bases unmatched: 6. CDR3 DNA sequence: TGTGCCAGCAGCCCGAGGACTAGCGAAAGCACAGATACGCAGTATTTT. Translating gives CASSPRTSESTDTQYF.

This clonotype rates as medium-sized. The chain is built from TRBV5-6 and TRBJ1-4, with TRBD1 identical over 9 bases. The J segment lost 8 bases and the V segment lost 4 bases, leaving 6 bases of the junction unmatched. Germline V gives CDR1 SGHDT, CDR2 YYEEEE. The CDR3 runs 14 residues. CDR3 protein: CASSLGTGREKLFF. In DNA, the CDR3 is TGTGCCAGCAGCCTGGGGACAGGGCGCGAAAAACTGTTTTTT.

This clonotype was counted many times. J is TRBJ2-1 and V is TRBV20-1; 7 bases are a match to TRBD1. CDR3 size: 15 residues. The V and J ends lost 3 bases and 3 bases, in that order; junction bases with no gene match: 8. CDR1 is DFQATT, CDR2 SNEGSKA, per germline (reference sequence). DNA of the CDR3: TGCAGTGCTAGCCGACCAGGGGGTAACTACAATGAGCAGTTCTTC. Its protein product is CSASRPGGNYNEQFF.

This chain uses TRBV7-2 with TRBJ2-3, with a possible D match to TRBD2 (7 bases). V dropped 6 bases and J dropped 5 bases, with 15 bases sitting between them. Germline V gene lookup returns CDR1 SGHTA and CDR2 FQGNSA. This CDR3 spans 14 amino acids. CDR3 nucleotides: TGTGCCAGCAGTGAGGGGGGGCTCAGAGATACGCAGTATTTT. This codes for CASSEGGLRDTQYF.

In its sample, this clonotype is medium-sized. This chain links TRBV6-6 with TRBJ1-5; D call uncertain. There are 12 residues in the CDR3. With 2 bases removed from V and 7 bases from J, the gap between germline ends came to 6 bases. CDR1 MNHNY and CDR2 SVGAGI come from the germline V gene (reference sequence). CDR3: CASSYADQPQHF. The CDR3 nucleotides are TGTGCCAGCAGTTACGCGGACCAGCCCCAGCATTTT.

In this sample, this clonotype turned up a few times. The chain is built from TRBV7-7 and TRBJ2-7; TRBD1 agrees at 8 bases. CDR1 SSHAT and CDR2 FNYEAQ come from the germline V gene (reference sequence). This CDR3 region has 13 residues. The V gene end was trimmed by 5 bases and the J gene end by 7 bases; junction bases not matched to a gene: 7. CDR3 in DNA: TGTGCCAGCAGCGCGACAGGGGCAGGAGAGCAGTACTTC. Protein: CASSATGAGEQYF.

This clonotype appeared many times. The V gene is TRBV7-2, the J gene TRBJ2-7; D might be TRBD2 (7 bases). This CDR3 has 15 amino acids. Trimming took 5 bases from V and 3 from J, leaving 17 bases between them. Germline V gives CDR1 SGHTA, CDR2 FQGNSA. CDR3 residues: CASSGLTGGRYEQYF. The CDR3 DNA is TGTGCCAGCAGCGGACTTACGGGGGGCCGCTACGAGCAGTACTTC.

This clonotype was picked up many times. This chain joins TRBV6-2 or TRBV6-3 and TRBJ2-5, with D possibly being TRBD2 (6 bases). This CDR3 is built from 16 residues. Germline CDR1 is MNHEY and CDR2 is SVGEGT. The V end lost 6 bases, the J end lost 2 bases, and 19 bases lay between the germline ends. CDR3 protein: CASRGLARGLQETQYF. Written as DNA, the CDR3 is TGTGCCAGCAGGGGGCTAGCGCGGGGATTGCAAGAGACCCAGTACTTC.

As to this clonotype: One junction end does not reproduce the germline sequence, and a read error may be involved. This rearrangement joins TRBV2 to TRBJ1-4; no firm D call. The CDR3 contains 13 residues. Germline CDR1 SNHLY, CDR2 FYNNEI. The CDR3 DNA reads TGTGAAAGAAGGAAAAAAAATATTGAAAAAATGTTTTTT. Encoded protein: CERRKKNIEKMFF. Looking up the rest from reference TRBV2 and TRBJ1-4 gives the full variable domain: EPEVTQTPSHQVTQMGQEVILRCVPISNHLYFYWYRQILGQKVEFLVSFYNNEISEKSEIFDDQFSVERPDGSNFTLKIRSTKLEDSAMYFCERRKKNIEKMFFGSGTQLSVL.

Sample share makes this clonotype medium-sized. CDR3 loop: CASSQETGRGVPLHF. CDR3 coding DNA: TGCGCCAGCAGCCAGGAGACAGGACGGGGGGTACCCCTCCACTTT. The chain recombines TRBV4-3 with TRBJ1-6; D is perhaps TRBD1 (6 bases). This CDR3 contains 15 residues. CDR1 and CDR2 (germline): LGHNA, YSLEER. The ends were cut back, 3 bases at V and 12 bases at J, with 18 bases in the middle.

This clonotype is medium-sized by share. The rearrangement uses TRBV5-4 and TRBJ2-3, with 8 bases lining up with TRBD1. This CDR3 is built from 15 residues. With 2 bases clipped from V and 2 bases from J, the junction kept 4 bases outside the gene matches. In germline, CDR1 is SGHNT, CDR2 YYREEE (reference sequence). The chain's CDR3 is CASSFQGAYTDTQYF. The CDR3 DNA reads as TGTGCCAGCAGCTTCCAGGGGGCTTACACAGATACGCAGTATTTT.

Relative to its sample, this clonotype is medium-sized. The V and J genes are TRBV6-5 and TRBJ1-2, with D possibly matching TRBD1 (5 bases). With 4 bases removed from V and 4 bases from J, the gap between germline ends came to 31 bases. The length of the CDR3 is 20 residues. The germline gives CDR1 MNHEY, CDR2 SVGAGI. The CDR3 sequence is CASSSPGERAGTWSSYGYTF. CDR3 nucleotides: TGTGCCAGCAGTTCCCCCGGTGAACGTGCCGGGACTTGGAGTAGCTATGGCTACACCTTC.

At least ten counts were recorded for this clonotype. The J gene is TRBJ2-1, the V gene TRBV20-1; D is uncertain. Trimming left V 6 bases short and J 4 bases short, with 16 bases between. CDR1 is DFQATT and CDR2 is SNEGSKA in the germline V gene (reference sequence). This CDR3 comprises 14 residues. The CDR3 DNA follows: TGCAGTGCAGATGACGGGTCCGGTTACAATGAGCAGTTCTTC. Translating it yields CSADDGSGYNEQFF.

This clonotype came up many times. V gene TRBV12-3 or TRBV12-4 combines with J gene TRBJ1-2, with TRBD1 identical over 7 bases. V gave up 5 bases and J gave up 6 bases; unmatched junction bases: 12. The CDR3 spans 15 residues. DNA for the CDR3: TGTGCCAGCAGTCTCGGGACAGCCATGGGACATGGCTACACCTTC. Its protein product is CASSLGTAMGHGYTF.

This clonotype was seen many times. CDR3 in DNA: TGTGCCAGCAGCTTATTGCTAACCCCCCAGTTCTTC. Translated, it gives CASSLLLTPQFF. The rearrangement joins TRBV13 to TRBJ2-1; no definite D call. V shed 2 bases and J shed 13 bases, with 12 bases lying between them. The CDR3 length is 12 residues. Germline V gene sequence: CDR1 PRHDT, CDR2 FYEKMQ (reference sequence).